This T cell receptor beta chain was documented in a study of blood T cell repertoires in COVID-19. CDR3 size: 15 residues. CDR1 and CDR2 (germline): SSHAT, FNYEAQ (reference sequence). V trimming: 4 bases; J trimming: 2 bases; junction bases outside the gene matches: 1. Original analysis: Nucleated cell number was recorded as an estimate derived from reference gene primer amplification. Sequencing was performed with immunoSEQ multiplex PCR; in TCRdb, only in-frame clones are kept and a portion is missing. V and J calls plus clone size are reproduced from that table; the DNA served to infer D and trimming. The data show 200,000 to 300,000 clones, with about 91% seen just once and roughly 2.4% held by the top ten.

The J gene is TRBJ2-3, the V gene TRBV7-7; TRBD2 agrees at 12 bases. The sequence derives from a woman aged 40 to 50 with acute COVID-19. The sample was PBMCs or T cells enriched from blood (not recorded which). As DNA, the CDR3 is TGTGCCAGCAGCTCTAGCGGGGGGGACACAGATACGCAGTATTTT. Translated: CASSSSGGDTDTQYF. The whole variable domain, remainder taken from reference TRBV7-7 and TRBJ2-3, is GAGVSQSPRYKVTKRGQDVTLRCDPISSHATLYWYQQALGQGPEFLTYFNYEAQPDKSGLPSDRFSAERPEGSISTLTIQRTEQRDSAMYRCASSSSGGDTDTQYFGPGTRLTVL.